This T cell receptor (beta chain) was recovered during a study of shared clonotypes between healthy human individuals. Assay execution took place at the deep level. Every immunoSEQ plate was one replicate of a subset's evenly spread DNA. TCRdb's table, derived via immunoSEQ multiplex PCR, lists solely in-frame clones and lacks some. The sample shows 2.3 million or so clones, 90% to 95% of them seen only once. This clone showed up just once. This sample also contains other DNA sequences that code for the same CDR3. Germline V gene sequence: CDR1 SEHNR, CDR2 FQNEAQ (reference sequence). The V gene lost 7 bases and the J gene lost 8 bases, with 0 bases spanning the gap. This CDR3 is 8 amino acids long.

Sequenced material: naive CD4+ T cells from PBMCs. Subset meaning: CD45RA+ positively selected. This chain joins TRBV7-9 and TRBJ2-1; D is undetermined. The origin of this receptor is a man younger than 35 in good health. Some clones in this sample may be carry-over from other donors' samples. CDR3 DNA: TGTGCCAGCAATGAGCAGTTCTTC. This encodes CASNEQFF.